This is a list of T cell receptor beta chains from one sample in a study. Repertoires were generated with immunoSEQ multiplex PCR, while TCRdb's copy carries only in-frame clones and drops some. This table has around 49,000 clones, more than 80% appearing once. Sequenced sample: PBMCs. All receptors derive from a man aged 40-55 years with rheumatoid arthritis. CDR3s include the opening cysteine and the closing phenylalanine or tryptophan. Each record gives: V gene, D gene, clone size, J gene, CDR3 DNA, CDR3 protein. D genes are given only for firm matches. The size of a clone is reported for some rows only, either as once, few or many, or as a class for expanded clones.

V gene: TRBV5-5
D gene: -
clone size: -
J gene: TRBJ2-1
CDR3 DNA: TGTGCCAGCAGCTTATTGGGTAAGCTGGAGCAGTTCTTC
CDR3 protein: CASSLLGKLEQFF

V gene: TRBV7-2
D gene: -
clone size: -
J gene: TRBJ2-1
CDR3 DNA: TGTGCCAGCAGCTTAGTCAGGGTGGAGGAGCAGTTCTTC
CDR3 protein: CASSLVRVEEQFF

V gene: TRBV6-5
D gene: -
clone size: -
J gene: TRBJ1-2
CDR3 DNA: TGTGCCAACCTCAGAGACCTAAAACCCTATGGCTACACCTTC
CDR3 protein: CANLRDLKPYGYTF

V gene: TRBV5-4
D gene: -
clone size: -
J gene: TRBJ1-1
CDR3 DNA: TGTGCCAGCAGGGACCCTAGGAAGAACACTGAAGCTTTCTTT
CDR3 protein: CASRDPRKNTEAFF

V gene: TRBV9
D gene: -
clone size: -
J gene: TRBJ2-1
CDR3 DNA: TGTGCCAGCAGCGCCGAACAGGGAGTAAGCCCCCCAAATTACAATGAGCAGTTCTTC
CDR3 protein: CASSAEQGVSPPNYNEQFF

V gene: TRBV25-1
D gene: -
clone size: once
J gene: TRBJ1-2
CDR3 DNA: TGTGCCAGCACCCTCGACAGATACTATGGCTACACCTTC
CDR3 protein: CASTLDRYYGYTF

V gene: TRBV4-1
D gene: -
clone size: -
J gene: TRBJ1-3
CDR3 DNA: TGCGCCAGCAGCCAAGGGGAGTGGGTCGGTGGAAACACCATATATTTT
CDR3 protein: CASSQGEWVGGNTIYF

V gene: TRBV7-8
D gene: -
clone size: -
J gene: TRBJ1-5
CDR3 DNA: TGTGCCAGCAGCAAGGGGTTTGATCAGCCCCAGCATTTT
CDR3 protein: CASSKGFDQPQHF

V gene: TRBV7-8
D gene: -
clone size: -
J gene: TRBJ1-2
CDR3 DNA: TGTGCCAGCAGCTTAGAACAGGGAAACGGCTACACCTTC
CDR3 protein: CASSLEQGNGYTF

V gene: TRBV5-4
D gene: -
clone size: -
J gene: TRBJ2-3
CDR3 DNA: TGTGCCAGCAGCTCCCACACCATGGCAGATACGCAGTATTTT
CDR3 protein: CASSSHTMADTQYF

V gene: TRBV9
D gene: TRBD2
clone size: -
J gene: TRBJ2-1
CDR3 DNA: TGTGCCAGCGCCGGGACTAAAAAACACAATGAGCAGTTCTTC
CDR3 protein: CASAGTKKHNEQFF

V gene: TRBV27
D gene: -
clone size: -
J gene: TRBJ2-7
CDR3 DNA: TGTGCCAGCAGTTTAACCTCGTTGTCCTACGAGCAGTACTTC
CDR3 protein: CASSLTSLSYEQYF

V gene: TRBV5-6
D gene: TRBD2
clone size: -
J gene: TRBJ2-7
CDR3 DNA: TGTGCCAGCAGCTTGAGACTAGCGGGAGGCGAGCAGTACTTC
CDR3 protein: CASSLRLAGGEQYF

V gene: TRBV6-2/TRBV6-3
D gene: -
clone size: -
J gene: TRBJ1-6
CDR3 DNA: TGTGCCAGCAGTTACTCGTTAGGGGGACGCGGGAATTCACCCCTCCACTTT
CDR3 protein: CASSYSLGGRGNSPLHF

V gene: TRBV10-2
D gene: -
clone size: -
J gene: TRBJ1-4
CDR3 DNA: TGCGCCAGCTACCGGGGAGGAACTAATGAAAAACTGTTTTTT
CDR3 protein: CASYRGGTNEKLFF

V gene: TRBV24-1
D gene: -
clone size: -
J gene: TRBJ2-2
CDR3 DNA: TGTGCCACCAGTGGTACAGTCACCGGGGAGCTGTTTTTT
CDR3 protein: CATSGTVTGELFF

V gene: TRBV19
D gene: -
clone size: -
J gene: TRBJ1-2
CDR3 DNA: TGTGCCAGTAGTAACACCGTCGAGGGCGGCTACACCTTC
CDR3 protein: CASSNTVEGGYTF

V gene: TRBV7-3
D gene: -
clone size: once
J gene: TRBJ1-1
CDR3 DNA: TGTGCCAGCAGCCCGTGGGCGATTTCAGGGAACACTGAAGCTTTCTTT
CDR3 protein: CASSPWAISGNTEAFF

V gene: TRBV6-4
D gene: -
clone size: -
J gene: TRBJ2-2
CDR3 DNA: TGTGCCAGCAGTGACTCAGGCTTTAACACCGGGGAGCTGTTTTTT
CDR3 protein: CASSDSGFNTGELFF

V gene: TRBV7-8
D gene: -
clone size: few
J gene: TRBJ1-1
CDR3 DNA: TGTGCCAGCAGCTTCCGGGACGGCACTGAAGCTTTCTTT
CDR3 protein: CASSFRDGTEAFF

V gene: TRBV11-2
D gene: -
clone size: -
J gene: TRBJ1-2
CDR3 DNA: TGTGCCAGCAGCTTAGATCTAATCGGGAATGGCTACACCTTC
CDR3 protein: CASSLDLIGNGYTF

V gene: TRBV5-1
D gene: TRBD2
clone size: -
J gene: TRBJ2-7
CDR3 DNA: TGCGCCAGCGGGGGGGGAGAGTCCTACGAGCAGTACTTC
CDR3 protein: CASGGGESYEQYF

V gene: TRBV11-2
D gene: -
clone size: -
J gene: TRBJ1-2
CDR3 DNA: TGTGCCAGCCGGAGGCGGGAAAACTATGGCTACACCTTC
CDR3 protein: CASRRRENYGYTF

V gene: TRBV11-1
D gene: -
clone size: -
J gene: TRBJ1-4
CDR3 DNA: TGTGCCAGCAGCATCACTTTGAGGGAAAAACTGTTTTTT
CDR3 protein: CASSITLREKLFF

V gene: TRBV5-6
D gene: -
clone size: -
J gene: TRBJ1-4
CDR3 DNA: TGTGCCAGCAGCTTGGAAGCTGAATGGAGGAATGAAAAACTGTTTTTT
CDR3 protein: CASSLEAEWRNEKLFF

V gene: TRBV19
D gene: -
clone size: -
J gene: TRBJ1-2
CDR3 DNA: TGTGCCAGTAGTGTAGCGGCCGCAGGGTATGGCTACACCTTC
CDR3 protein: CASSVAAAGYGYTF

V gene: TRBV4-2
D gene: TRBD1
clone size: -
J gene: TRBJ1-4
CDR3 DNA: TGTGCCAGCAGCCAAGTCGACAGGGGGCATGAAAAACTGTTTTTT
CDR3 protein: CASSQVDRGHEKLFF

V gene: TRBV7-9
D gene: -
clone size: -
J gene: TRBJ2-4
CDR3 DNA: TGTGCCAGCTCATCACTAGCCAAAAACATTCAGTACTTC
CDR3 protein: CASSSLAKNIQYF

V gene: TRBV2
D gene: -
clone size: -
J gene: TRBJ1-4
CDR3 DNA: TGTGCCAGCAGTGATCAAGTGATGAATGAAAAACTGTTTTTT
CDR3 protein: CASSDQVMNEKLFF

V gene: TRBV6-5
D gene: -
clone size: -
J gene: TRBJ2-7
CDR3 DNA: TGTGCCAGCAGCGATCCCGGGACACGGTGGGACGAGCAGTACTTC
CDR3 protein: CASSDPGTRWDEQYF

V gene: TRBV27
D gene: TRBD1
clone size: -
J gene: TRBJ2-1
CDR3 DNA: TGTGCCAGCAGTCCGGGGACAGGGGGCCAGCCCTACAATGAGCAGTTCTTC
CDR3 protein: CASSPGTGGQPYNEQFF

V gene: TRBV5-4
D gene: -
clone size: once
J gene: TRBJ2-2
CDR3 DNA: TGTGCCAGCACCCACGGCGGGACATCGAACACCGGGGAGCTGTTTTTT
CDR3 protein: CASTHGGTSNTGELFF

V gene: TRBV5-6
D gene: TRBD1
clone size: -
J gene: TRBJ2-3
CDR3 DNA: TGTGCCAGCAGCGAGACCGGGACAGGGGCGGAAGATACGCAGTATTTT
CDR3 protein: CASSETGTGAEDTQYF

V gene: TRBV10-3
D gene: -
clone size: -
J gene: TRBJ2-1
CDR3 DNA: TGTGCCACAGGACCCAGGGATGAGCAGTTCTTC
CDR3 protein: CATGPRDEQFF

V gene: TRBV18
D gene: TRBD1
clone size: -
J gene: TRBJ1-5
CDR3 DNA: TGTGCCAGCTCACTGGACAGGGGGGACAATCAGCCCCAGCATTTT
CDR3 protein: CASSLDRGDNQPQHF

V gene: TRBV7-9
D gene: TRBD1
clone size: -
J gene: TRBJ1-2
CDR3 DNA: TGTGCCAGCAGCTTCGACAGGGGCAACTATGGCTACACCTTC
CDR3 protein: CASSFDRGNYGYTF

V gene: TRBV5-1
D gene: -
clone size: -
J gene: TRBJ2-3
CDR3 DNA: TGCGCCAGCAGCCGCGGGGCGGGGGCGGTCACAGATACGCAGTATTTT
CDR3 protein: CASSRGAGAVTDTQYF

V gene: TRBV7-3
D gene: TRBD1
clone size: -
J gene: TRBJ1-2
CDR3 DNA: TGTGCCAGCAGCTTAGGGACAGGGGGTGTCCTCTATGGCTACACCTTC
CDR3 protein: CASSLGTGGVLYGYTF

V gene: TRBV15
D gene: TRBD2
clone size: -
J gene: TRBJ2-1
CDR3 DNA: TGTGCCACCAGCCTGGGACTAGCCGATGGTGAGCAGTTCTTC
CDR3 protein: CATSLGLADGEQFF

V gene: TRBV5-1
D gene: -
clone size: -
J gene: TRBJ2-1
CDR3 DNA: TGCGCCAGCAGTGCCTCGGGATACAATGAGCAGTTCTTC
CDR3 protein: CASSASGYNEQFF

V gene: TRBV10-2
D gene: -
clone size: -
J gene: TRBJ2-2
CDR3 DNA: TGCGCCAGCAGTGAGACAGGGACCGGGGAGCTGTTTTTT
CDR3 protein: CASSETGTGELFF

V gene: TRBV18
D gene: TRBD1
clone size: -
J gene: TRBJ1-1
CDR3 DNA: TGTGCCAGCTCAGTACGACAGGGTGAGGGGACTGAAGCTTTCTTT
CDR3 protein: CASSVRQGEGTEAFF

V gene: TRBV4-2
D gene: -
clone size: -
J gene: TRBJ2-3
CDR3 DNA: TGTGCCAGCAGCCCGCTGGGAAATACGCAGTATTTT
CDR3 protein: CASSPLGNTQYF